The 18 T cell receptor beta chains reported below all come from one sample, sequenced in a study of cytomegalovirus exposure and HLA in healthy donors. Primers: 60 Vbeta forward and 13 Jbeta reverse. Method: immunoSEQ multiplex PCR; TCRdb's copy keeps in-frame clones and lacks some. The sample includes fewer than 150,000 clones, around 80% seen only once; the top ten take approximately 2.1%. Specimen: PBMCs. These receptors all come from a man aged 25 to 45 in good health and CMV-seronegative.

V is TRBV29-1 and J is TRBJ1-4; 9 nucleotides line up with TRBD1. Per the germline V gene, CDR1 is SQVTM and CDR2 is ANQGSEA. The CDR3 contains 13 residues. V shed 6 bases and J 7 bases; nucleotides not matched to a gene: 6. The CDR3 nucleotides read TGCAGCGTCTGGACAGGGGAGGGTGAAAAACTGTTTTTT. This codes for CSVWTGEGEKLFF.

The rearrangement links TRBV5-1 to TRBJ2-7, with 11 bases identical to TRBD2. The CDR3 sequence is 16 residues long. The J segment lost 1 base and the V segment lost 0 bases, leaving 3 bases of the junction unmatched. CDR1 SGHRS and CDR2 YFSETQ come from the germline V gene. CDR3 amino acids: CASSLAGTSGSYEQYF. The DNA for the CDR3 is TGCGCCAGCAGCTTGGCCGGGACTAGCGGATCCTACGAGCAGTACTTC.

This chain uses TRBV28 with TRBJ2-1; no clear D gene. Germline-derived CDR1 and CDR2 are MDHEN and SYDVKM. The CDR3 has 16 amino acids. Trimming took off 1 base at V and 3 bases at J, with 13 bases between the two ends. Here the CDR3 reads CASSLSPAGIYNEQFF. CDR3 DNA sequence: TGTGCCAGCAGTTTATCCCCGGCAGGAATCTACAATGAGCAGTTCTTC.

The chain couples TRBV9 to TRBJ2-5; 7 bases agree with TRBD1. The CDR3 runs 14 residues. Trimming cost V 5 bases and J 1 base; bases outside gene matches: 5. The germline V gene encodes CDR1 SGDLS and CDR2 YYNGEE. CDR3 protein: CASSFGQAQETQYF. In DNA form, the CDR3 reads TGTGCCAGCAGTTTCGGACAGGCCCAAGAGACCCAGTACTTC. Full variable domain (rest looked up from reference TRBV9 and TRBJ2-5): DSGVTQTPKHLITATGQRVTLRCSPRSGDLSVYWYQQSLDQGLQFLIQYYNGEERAKGNILERFSAQQFPDLHSELNLSSLELGDSALYFCASSFGQAQETQYFGPGTRLLVL.

The rearrangement joins TRBV2 to TRBJ2-7, with 16 bases fitting TRBD2. The CDR3 has 19 amino acids. Germline-derived CDR1 and CDR2 are SNHLY and FYNNEI. After removal of 2 bases from V and 0 bases from J, the junction contained 7 bases not matched to a gene. The CDR3 spells CASSEMGLAGGDSSYEQYF. The CDR3 coding sequence is TGTGCCAGCAGTGAAATGGGACTAGCGGGAGGGGATAGCTCCTACGAGCAGTACTTC.

The chain joins TRBV28 to TRBJ1-1; D is perhaps TRBD1 (5 bases). This CDR3 spans 13 amino acids. Germline CDR1 reads MDHEN; CDR2 reads SYDVKM. V was trimmed by 5 bases and J by 6 bases, leaving 13 bases between them. CDR3 DNA: TGTGCCAGCAGTACCCGGGGGAAAGCTGAAGCTTTCTTT. Amino acids: CASSTRGKAEAFF.

V gene TRBV6-6 combines with J gene TRBJ1-5, with 7 bases lining up with TRBD1. CDR3 size: 11 residues. CDR1 and CDR2 from the germline V gene are MNHNY and SVGAGI (reference sequence). V lost 5 bases and J lost 12; bases outside the gene matches: 4. The CDR3 loop is CASSHGQDQHF. The CDR3 DNA reads TGTGCCAGCAGTCACGGACAGGACCAGCATTTT.

The chain recombines TRBV2 with TRBJ2-3; 10 bases agree with TRBD1. Germline V gene lookup returns CDR1 SNHLY and CDR2 FYNNEI. The CDR3 spans 21 residues. The V segment lost 6 bases and the J segment 2 bases; nucleotides outside the gene matches: 23. The CDR3 spells CASRGTIDRGRENQYTDTQYF. The CDR3 nucleotides are TGTGCCAGCAGGGGGACTATTGACAGGGGGCGCGAGAATCAATACACAGATACGCAGTATTTT.

V gene TRBV15 combines with J gene TRBJ2-7; 8 bases match TRBD1. Germline V gene lookup returns CDR1 LNHNV and CDR2 YYDKDF (reference sequence). V lost 1 base, J lost 7 bases, and 9 bases stayed unmatched. This CDR3 spans 15 amino acids. CDR3 bases: TGTGCCACCAGCAGAGCATCGCAGGGGGCGTGGGAGCAGTACTTC. Translating gives CATSRASQGAWEQYF.

This rearrangement joins TRBV14 to TRBJ1-3; 7 bases are shared with TRBD1. Germline lookup yields CDR1 SGHDN and CDR2 FVKESK. Germline trimming cut 4 bases from V and 0 bases from J; bases unmatched to any gene: 12. The CDR3 totals 18 residues. The CDR3 protein is CASSLRGDSLLSGNTIYF. The CDR3 DNA sequence: TGTGCCAGCAGCCTAAGGGGGGACAGCCTACTCTCTGGAAACACCATATATTTT.

The chain carries TRBV5-1 and TRBJ2-1, with 9 nucleotides matching TRBD1. The CDR3 runs 15 residues. Germline V gene data show CDR1 as SGHRS and CDR2 as YFSETQ. Trimming at V came to 6 bases and at J to 6 bases, leaving 10 bases not matched to a gene. The CDR3 is CASTKSDRGINEQFF. DNA for the CDR3: TGCGCCAGCACCAAATCGGACAGGGGAATCAATGAGCAGTTCTTC.

This clone was seen more than once but under ten times. The chain uses TRBV2 and TRBJ2-3, with 9 bases fitting TRBD1. The V and J ends lost 6 bases and 4 bases, in that order; junction bases with no gene match: 8. This CDR3 has 15 residues. CDR1 is SNHLY and CDR2 is FYNNEI in the germline V gene. The CDR3 coding sequence is TGTGCCAGCAGACCGGGACAGGGTTTGTCAGATACGCAGTATTTT. This encodes CASRPGQGLSDTQYF.

The J gene is TRBJ2-3, the V gene TRBV28; 10 bases align to TRBD2. In germline, CDR1 is MDHEN, CDR2 SYDVKM. The CDR3 extends over 14 amino acids. Trimming removed 8 bases from V and 5 bases from J; junction bases left unmatched: 7. CDR3 protein: CASWSGGAVDTQYF. The CDR3 nucleotides read TGTGCCAGCTGGAGCGGGGGGGCCGTAGATACGCAGTATTTT.

The rearrangement uses TRBV19 and TRBJ2-2, with a tentative D call TRBD2 (5 bases). Germline V gene sequence: CDR1 LNHDA, CDR2 SQIVND (reference sequence). The ends were cut back, 3 bases at V and 4 bases at J, with 12 bases in the middle. The CDR3 sequence is 15 residues long. The CDR3 loop reads CASSIRGYPTGELFF. CDR3 sequence (DNA): TGTGCCAGTAGTATCCGGGGATACCCCACCGGGGAGCTGTTTTTT. Looking up the rest from reference TRBV19 and TRBJ2-2 gives the full variable domain: DGGITQSPKYLFRKEGQNVTLSCEQNLNHDAMYWYRQDPGQGLRLIYYSQIVNDFQKGDIAEGYSVSREKKESFPLTVTSAQKNPTAFYLCASSIRGYPTGELFFGEGSRLTVL.

The chain is built from TRBV6-1 and TRBJ2-2; TRBD1 matches at 7 bases. The CDR3 length is 14 residues. V gave up 4 bases and J gave up 1 base; unmatched junction bases: 0. The V gene's germline CDR1 is MNHNS and CDR2 SASEGT. This CDR3 reads CASSGTGNTGELFF. The CDR3 DNA reads TGTGCCAGCAGTGGGACAGGGAACACCGGGGAGCTGTTTTTT.

The V and J genes are TRBV30 and TRBJ1-5, with 7 nucleotides matching TRBD1. V shed 0 bases, J shed 6 bases, and the junction held 8 bases outside the gene matches. The CDR3 sequence is 15 residues long. Germline V CDR1 and CDR2: GTSNPN, SVGIG (reference sequence). The CDR3: CAWSVKGGRSQPQHF. DNA of the CDR3: TGTGCCTGGAGTGTAAAAGGGGGCCGGAGTCAGCCCCAGCATTTT.

The gene calls are TRBV20-1 and TRBJ2-3, with D possibly TRBD2 on 5 matching bases. The germline V and J ends were trimmed by 7 bases and 6 bases, with 11 bases remaining between them. The CDR3 extends over 11 amino acids. The germline V gene has CDR1 DFQATT and CDR2 SNEGSKA (reference sequence). The CDR3 protein is CSGAVGDTQYF. As DNA, the CDR3 is TGCAGTGGAGCGGTGGGGGATACGCAGTATTTT.

The rearrangement links TRBV5-4 to TRBJ1-6; 9 bases match TRBD1. Per germline, CDR1 SGHNT and CDR2 YYREEE (reference sequence). The CDR3 sequence is 17 residues long. J lost 9 bases, V lost 4 bases, and 14 bases had no gene match. Here the CDR3 reads CASSPHGTGNVGSPLHF. In DNA, the CDR3 is TGTGCCAGCAGCCCCCATGGGACAGGGAATGTCGGTTCACCCCTCCACTTT.